These 15 T cell receptor beta chains were all obtained from the same sample, sequenced in a study of T cell repertoires in ileal Crohn's disease. Time point of the sample: neoterminal ileum biopsy at postoperative endoscopy, about 6 months after surgery. Clones were sequenced by immunoSEQ multiplex PCR, and TCRdb holds only the in-frame ones, with some missing. The repertoire includes around 15,000 clones, around 80% of them detected once, and under 4.5% sits in the top ten. The sequenced sample was ileal tissue. These TCRs come from an adult with Crohn's disease.

V usage is TRBV5-5 and J usage is TRBJ1-1; TRBD1 is a possible D gene (6 bases). The germline gives CDR1 SGHKS, CDR2 YYEKEE (reference sequence). The CDR3 length is 13 residues. V was clipped by 1 base and J by 6 bases, with 10 bases between them. The CDR3 DNA is TGTGCCAGCAGCTTGCGGACAGCCTCTGAAGCTTTCTTT. It yields the protein CASSLRTASEAFF.

J is TRBJ2-1 and V is TRBV11-1, with 12 bases lining up with TRBD2. Germline-derived CDR1 and CDR2 are SGHAT and FQDESV (reference sequence). With 3 bases clipped from V and 10 bases from J, the junction kept 7 bases outside the gene matches. CDR3 size: 15 residues. CDR3 DNA: TGTGCCAGCAGCTTGCTGAAGACTAGCGGGGGAGAGCAGTTCTTC. Protein product: CASSLLKTSGGEQFF.

The chain joins TRBV27 to TRBJ2-1; TRBD2 matches at 7 bases. This CDR3 has 15 amino acids. Germline V gene lookup returns CDR1 MNHEY and CDR2 SMNVEV (reference sequence). V shed 2 bases, J shed 0 bases, and the junction held 1 base outside the gene matches. The CDR3 sequence is CASSLRTSSYNEQFF. CDR3 nucleotide sequence: TGTGCCAGCAGTTTAAGGACTAGCTCCTACAATGAGCAGTTCTTC.

This clone was detected only a few times. The chain recombines TRBV27 with TRBJ2-7; 12 bases map to TRBD2. V gave up 5 bases and J gave up 3 bases; unmatched junction bases: 5. Germline V gives CDR1 MNHEY, CDR2 SMNVEV (reference sequence). The CDR3 runs to 15 residues. CDR3 DNA sequence: TGTGCCAGCAGTCACGGACTAGCGGGAAACTACGAGCAGTACTTC. This sequence encodes CASSHGLAGNYEQYF.

This clone has just a few counts. The chain is built from TRBV19 and TRBJ1-5; 10 bases line up with TRBD1. Germline V CDR1 and CDR2: LNHDA, SQIVND (reference sequence). V was clipped by 3 bases and J by 7 bases; unmatched bases: 3. This CDR3 comprises 14 residues. Written as DNA, the CDR3 is TGTGCCAGTAGTATTGGGACAGGGGTCCAGCCCCAGCATTTT. The encoded protein is CASSIGTGVQPQHF.

The CDR3: CASSLREADTQYF. Written as DNA, the CDR3 is TGTGCCAGCAGTTTAAGAGAGGCGGATACGCAGTATTTT. The rearrangement joins TRBV27 to TRBJ2-3; no clear D. The CDR3 consists of 13 residues. Deletions cut 2 bases from V and 6 bases from J, with 9 bases between. CDR1 is MNHEY and CDR2 is SMNVEV in the germline V gene (reference sequence).

This clone was detected only a few times. The junction does not match germline at one end; this may be a read error. This sequence joins TRBV7-9 and TRBJ1-5; possible D gene TRBD1, 5 bases. The CDR3 consists of 12 residues. Germline V lookup: CDR1 SEHNR, CDR2 FQNEAQ (reference sequence). CDR3 region: CPTGGINQPQHF. As DNA, the CDR3 is TGCCCCACCGGGGGTATTAATCAGCCCCAGCATTTT.

The CDR3 DNA reads as TGTGCCAGCAGCTTTCAAATCAGATACTATGGCTACACCTTC. This sequence encodes CASSFQIRYYGYTF. The chain employs TRBV5-6 and TRBJ1-2; D remains ambiguous. This CDR3 spans 14 amino acids. The V gene's germline CDR1 is SGHDT and CDR2 YYEEEE. Trimming pared 2 bases from V and 3 bases from J, leaving 11 bases between.

A few counts support this clone. This chain uses TRBV10-2 with TRBJ2-7; 12 bases fit TRBD1. From germline, CDR1 is WSHSY and CDR2 SAAADI. The CDR3 runs 17 residues. V dropped 6 bases and J dropped 2; count of bases not matched to a gene: 11. CDR3: CASRGTGGRKITYEQYF. CDR3 nucleotide sequence: TGCGCCAGCAGGGGGACAGGGGGCCGAAAGATAACCTACGAGCAGTACTTC.

The rearrangement joins TRBV15 to TRBJ2-4, with D maybe TRBD1 (6 bases). The CDR3 spans 14 residues. Trimming took off 7 bases at V and 3 bases at J, with 13 bases between the two ends. CDR1 is LNHNV and CDR2 is YYDKDF in the germline V gene (reference sequence). CDR3 sequence reads: CATNQDRNKNIQYF. CDR3 DNA sequence: TGTGCCACCAACCAGGACAGAAACAAAAACATTCAGTACTTC.

The chain carries TRBV5-1 and TRBJ1-3, with D maybe TRBD1 (5 bases). The V end lost 5 bases, the J end lost 0 bases, and 12 bases lay between the germline ends. The CDR3 extends over 15 amino acids. Germline-derived CDR1 and CDR2 are SGHRS and YFSETQ. The CDR3 nucleotides read TGCGCCAGCAGGGGGGACTGGGACTCTGGAAACACCATATATTTT. Protein: CASRGDWDSGNTIYF. The full variable domain, with the rest looked up from reference TRBV5-1 and TRBJ1-3, is KAGVTQTPRYLIKTRGQQVTLSCSPISGHRSVSWYQQTPGQGLQFLFEYFSETQRNKGNFPGRFSGRQFSNSRSEMNVSTLELGDSALYLCASRGDWDSGNTIYFGEGSWLTVV.

V gene TRBV30 combines with J gene TRBJ1-2; no firm D call. The CDR3 contains 11 residues. CDR1 is GTSNPN, CDR2 SVGIG, per germline (reference sequence). V lost 0 bases, J lost 7 bases, and 6 bases lay in between. The CDR3 protein is CAWSVGVGYTF. The DNA for the CDR3 is TGTGCCTGGAGTGTAGGCGTTGGCTACACCTTC.

The V gene is TRBV28, the J gene TRBJ2-7; D remains ambiguous. Looked up from germline, CDR1 is MDHEN and CDR2 is SYDVKM. The CDR3 consists of 10 residues. Trimming took 7 bases from V and 5 from J, leaving 6 bases between them. The CDR3 bases are TGTGCCAGCAAGAGAGACGAGCAGTACTTC. Encoded protein: CASKRDEQYF.

CDR3 in DNA: TGTGCCACCAGCAGGTTATTGGGGCCTACTGAAGCTTTCTTT. Its protein product is CATSRLLGPTEAFF. This chain connects TRBV15 to TRBJ1-1; a weak D match, TRBD1 (5 bases). CDR3 size: 14 residues. Germline V lookup: CDR1 LNHNV, CDR2 YYDKDF (reference sequence). The V end was cut by 3 bases, the J end by 5 bases, with 13 bases between.

The chain employs TRBV18 and TRBJ1-3; a possible D gene is TRBD1 (6 bases). The CDR3 has 17 residues. V was cut by 3 bases and J by 0 bases, with 15 bases left in between. From germline, CDR1 is KGHSH and CDR2 LQKENI. CDR3 sequence (DNA): TGTGCCAGCTCACCGACAGGATTTACTGTCTCTGGAAACACCATATATTTT. This codes for CASSPTGFTVSGNTIYF.